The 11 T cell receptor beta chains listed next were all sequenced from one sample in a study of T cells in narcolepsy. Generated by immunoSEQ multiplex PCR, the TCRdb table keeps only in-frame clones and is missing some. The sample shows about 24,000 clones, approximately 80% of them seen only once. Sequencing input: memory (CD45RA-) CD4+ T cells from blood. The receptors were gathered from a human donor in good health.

The DNA for the CDR3 is TGTGCCAGCAGTCCCCAGGGTTCCCTGAACACTGAAGCTTTCTTT. Translation gives CASSPQGSLNTEAFF. This chain connects TRBV5-4 to TRBJ1-1; tentative D call: TRBD1 (5 bases). The CDR3 is 15 residues long. Trimming stripped 5 bases from V and 0 bases from J, with 14 bases between. From germline, CDR1 is SGHNT and CDR2 YYREEE (reference sequence).

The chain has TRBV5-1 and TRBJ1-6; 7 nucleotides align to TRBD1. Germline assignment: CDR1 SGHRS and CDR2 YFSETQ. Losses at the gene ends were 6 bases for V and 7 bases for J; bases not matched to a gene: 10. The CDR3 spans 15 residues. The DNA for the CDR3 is TGCGCCAGCACGACAGGGCCGGGGGGAAATTCACCCCTCCACTTT. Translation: CASTTGPGGNSPLHF.

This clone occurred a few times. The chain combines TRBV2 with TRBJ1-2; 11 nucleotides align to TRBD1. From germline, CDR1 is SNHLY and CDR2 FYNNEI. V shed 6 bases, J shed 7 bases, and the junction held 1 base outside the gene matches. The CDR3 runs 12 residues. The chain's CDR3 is CASRDRGPGYTF. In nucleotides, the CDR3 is TGTGCCAGCAGGGACAGGGGGCCTGGCTACACCTTC.

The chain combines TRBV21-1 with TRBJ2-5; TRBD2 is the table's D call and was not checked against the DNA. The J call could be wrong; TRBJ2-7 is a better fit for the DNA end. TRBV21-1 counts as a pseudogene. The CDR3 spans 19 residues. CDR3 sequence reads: CASSKHGGLAGELAYEQYF. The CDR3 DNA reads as TGTGCCAGCAGCAAACATGGTGGACTAGCGGGGGAATTAGCCTACGAGCAGTACTTC.

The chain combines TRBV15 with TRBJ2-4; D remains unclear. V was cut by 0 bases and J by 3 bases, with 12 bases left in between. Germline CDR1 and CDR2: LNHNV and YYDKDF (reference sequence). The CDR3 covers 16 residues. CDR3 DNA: TGTGCCACCAGCAGAGATCCGCCGCAGCTCAAAAACATTCAGTACTTC. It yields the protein CATSRDPPQLKNIQYF. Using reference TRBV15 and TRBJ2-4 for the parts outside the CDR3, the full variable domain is DAMVIQNPRYQVTQFGKPVTLSCSQTLNHNVMYWYQQKSSQAPKLLFHYYDKDFNNEADTPDNFQSRRPNTSFCFLDIRSPGLGDTAMYLCATSRDPPQLKNIQYFGAGTRLSVL.

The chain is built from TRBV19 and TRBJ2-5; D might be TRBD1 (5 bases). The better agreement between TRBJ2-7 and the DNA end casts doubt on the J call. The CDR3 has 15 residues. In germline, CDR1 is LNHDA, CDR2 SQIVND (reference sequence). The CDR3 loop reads CASSRGGRWSYEQYF. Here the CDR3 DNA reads TGTGCCAGTAGTAGGGGCGGTCGTTGGTCCTACGAGCAGTACTTC.

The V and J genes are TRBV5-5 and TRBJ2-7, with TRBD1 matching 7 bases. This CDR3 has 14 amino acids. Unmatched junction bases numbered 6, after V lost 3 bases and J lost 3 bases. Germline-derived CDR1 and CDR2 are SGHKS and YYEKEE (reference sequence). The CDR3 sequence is CASSSGTVYYEQYF. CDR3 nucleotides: TGTGCCAGCAGCTCCGGGACAGTATACTACGAGCAGTACTTC.

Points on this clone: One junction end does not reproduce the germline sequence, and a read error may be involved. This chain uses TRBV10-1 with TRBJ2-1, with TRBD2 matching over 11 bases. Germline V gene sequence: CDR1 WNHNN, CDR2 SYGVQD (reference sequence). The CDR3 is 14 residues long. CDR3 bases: TGCGTCAGCAGTGAATCTAGCGGGGGGAATGAGCAGTTCTTC. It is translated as CVSSESSGGNEQFF.

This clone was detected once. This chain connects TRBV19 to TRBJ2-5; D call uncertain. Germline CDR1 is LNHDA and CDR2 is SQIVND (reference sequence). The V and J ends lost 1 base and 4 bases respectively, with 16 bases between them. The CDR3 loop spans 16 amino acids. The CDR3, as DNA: TGTGCCAGTAGTATAGGAACGGAAGTTTCCTCAGAGACCCAGTACTTC. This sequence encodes CASSIGTEVSSETQYF.

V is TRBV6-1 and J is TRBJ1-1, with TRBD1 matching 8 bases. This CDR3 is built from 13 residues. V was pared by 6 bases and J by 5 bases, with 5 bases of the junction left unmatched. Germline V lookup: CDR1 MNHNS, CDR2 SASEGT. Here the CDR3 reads CASRDRAVTEAFF. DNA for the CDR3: TGTGCCAGCAGGGACAGGGCTGTGACTGAAGCTTTCTTT.

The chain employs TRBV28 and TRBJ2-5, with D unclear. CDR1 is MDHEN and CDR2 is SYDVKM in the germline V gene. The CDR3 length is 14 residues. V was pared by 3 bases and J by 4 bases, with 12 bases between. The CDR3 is CASSFSGLGETQYF. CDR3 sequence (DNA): TGTGCCAGCAGTTTTTCGGGTTTAGGAGAGACCCAGTACTTC.